These 28 T cell receptor beta chains share one sample of origin, sequenced in a study of blood T cell repertoires in COVID-19. The assay was immunoSEQ multiplex PCR, and TCRdb's table has in-frame clones only and misses some. The table records roughly 160,000 clones, around four fifths of them present only once. The sequenced sample was peripheral blood. The receptors come from an elderly woman with COVID-19, enrolled during active disease.

On this clone itself: Given a much more abundant clone one base away, this may be a read error. This sample also contains other DNA sequences that code for the same CDR3. This sequence joins TRBV18 and TRBJ2-5; D ambiguous. This CDR3 is built from 14 residues. The germline CDR1 and CDR2 sequences are KGHSH and LQKENI. The CDR3 is CASSPLSGQETQYF. CDR3 nucleotides: TGTGCCAGCTCCCCTCTGAGTGGCCAAGAGACTCAGTACTTC.

The chain has TRBV5-6 and TRBJ2-5, with 11 nucleotides matching TRBD2. This CDR3 contains 16 residues. V lost 3 bases, J lost 5 bases, and 9 bases stayed unmatched. CDR1 is SGHDT and CDR2 is YYEEEE in the germline V gene. For the CDR3, the DNA is TGTGCCAGCAGCTGGATAGCGGGGGGGCCCAGTGAGACCCAGTACTTC. It is translated as CASSWIAGGPSETQYF.

The rearrangement joins TRBV7-9 to TRBJ1-3, with D tentatively TRBD1 (6 bases). This CDR3 spans 17 amino acids. V lost 4 bases and J 0 bases, leaving 16 bases between the germline ends. Per the germline V gene, CDR1 is SEHNR and CDR2 is FQNEAQ (reference sequence). CDR3 protein: CASSSGGQTLSGNTIYF. The CDR3 coding sequence is TGTGCCAGCAGCTCAGGAGGACAGACTCTCTCTGGAAACACCATATATTTT.

V is TRBV3-1 (or the pseudogene TRBV3-2) and J is TRBJ2-2; D is undetermined. The germline CDR1 and CDR2 sequences are LGHDT and YNNKEL (reference sequence). CDR3 size: 12 residues. Trimming shortened V by 4 bases and J by 6 bases, and 6 bases separated the two germline ends. The CDR3 protein is CASSLAAGELFF. DNA for the CDR3: TGTGCCAGCAGCCTGGCGGCCGGGGAGCTGTTTTTT.

V is TRBV6-1 and J is TRBJ1-5; D may be TRBD1 (5 bases). The CDR3 runs 16 residues. Germline CDR1 is MNHNS and CDR2 is SASEGT. With 4 bases removed from V and 0 bases from J, the gap between germline ends came to 13 bases. The CDR3 protein is CASSGQGSHSNQPQHF. In DNA, the CDR3 is TGTGCCAGCAGTGGCCAGGGCAGTCATAGCAATCAGCCCCAGCATTTT.

This chain uses TRBV20-1 with TRBJ1-1, with 7 bases lining up with TRBD1. The ends lost 7 bases at V and 3 bases at J; junction bases unmatched: 2. This CDR3 region has 11 residues. Germline V lookup: CDR1 DFQATT, CDR2 SNEGSKA (reference sequence). CDR3 coding DNA: TGCAGTGTCCAGGGGGACACTGAAGCTTTCTTT. Translating gives CSVQGDTEAFF.

This clone was picked up one time. This chain links TRBV9 with TRBJ1-2; D unresolved. Germline V gives CDR1 SGDLS, CDR2 YYNGEE. V was clipped by 4 bases and J by 4 bases, with 11 bases between them. This CDR3 has 13 amino acids. The CDR3 coding sequence is TGTGCCAGCAGCAGACGGGGATTCTATGGCTACACCTTC. Translated, it gives CASSRRGFYGYTF.

The sample holds one count of this clone. V and J are TRBV5-1 and TRBJ2-7; TRBD1 agrees at 8 bases. This CDR3 has 15 residues. With V trimmed by 4 bases and J by 0 bases, 6 bases remained unmatched. Germline CDR1 SGHRS, CDR2 YFSETQ. The CDR3 DNA is TGCGCCAGCAGCCAAGGGACAGGCGGCTCCTACGAGCAGTACTTC. Protein sequence: CASSQGTGGSYEQYF.

This chain uses TRBV7-9 with TRBJ1-5; D gene ambiguous. The ends were cut back, 5 bases at V and 4 bases at J, with 12 bases in the middle. From germline, CDR1 is SEHNR and CDR2 FQNEAQ (reference sequence). This CDR3 contains 14 residues. In DNA form, the CDR3 reads TGTGCCAGCAGCCTAGGGCCTGTGAATCAGCCCCAGCATTTT. Translating it yields CASSLGPVNQPQHF.

The chain recombines TRBV6-5 with TRBJ1-5, with 8 bases that match TRBD1. Germline V gene sequence: CDR1 MNHEY, CDR2 SVGAGI. The CDR3 is made up of 14 amino acids. With 2 bases clipped from V and 6 bases from J, the junction kept 3 bases outside the gene matches. The CDR3 DNA reads as TGTGCCAGCAGTTACACAGGGGGAATTCAGCCCCAGCATTTT. This translates into CASSYTGGIQPQHF.

This clone was counted a few times. The rearrangement joins TRBV18 to TRBJ2-7, with unresolved D. Trimming cost V 5 bases and J 3 bases, with 11 bases left between them. This CDR3 is 13 amino acids long. CDR1 is KGHSH and CDR2 is LQKENI in the germline V gene. The CDR3 sequence is CASSFAQNYEQYF. The DNA of the CDR3 is TGTGCCAGCTCATTTGCACAGAACTACGAGCAGTACTTC.

In this sample, this clone turned up once. This rearrangement joins TRBV9 to TRBJ2-2; 7 bases map to TRBD2. Germline CDR1 SGDLS, CDR2 YYNGEE. There are 15 residues in the CDR3. Losses at the gene ends were 0 bases for V and 10 bases for J; bases not matched to a gene: 9. The CDR3 is CASSVGEGHQEELFF. CDR3 in DNA: TGTGCCAGCAGCGTAGGGGAGGGGCATCAGGAGGAGCTGTTTTTT.

This clone turned up a few times. The J gene is TRBJ2-2, the V gene TRBV5-4, with D unclear. The V end was cut by 1 base, the J end by 1 base, with 5 bases between. Germline CDR1 SGHNT, CDR2 YYREEE (reference sequence). The CDR3 sequence is 14 residues long. CDR3 protein: CASSLYRNTGELFF. The CDR3 region has the DNA TGTGCCAGCAGCTTGTACAGGAACACCGGGGAGCTGTTTTTT.

The chain links TRBV7-2 to TRBJ1-2; weak D call: TRBD1 (6 bases). Looked up from germline, CDR1 is SGHTA and CDR2 is FQGNSA. This CDR3 is 15 amino acids long. Trimming removed 0 bases at V and 2 bases at J, with 10 bases between. The CDR3 bases are TGTGCCAGCAGCTTAGCGAGGGGGTCAAACTATGGCTACACCTTC. Encoded protein: CASSLARGSNYGYTF.

In its sample, this clone was seen a few times. One junction end does not reproduce the germline sequence, and a read error may be involved. Here the CDR3 reads CASSLEKGAEAFF. CDR3 bases: TGTGCTAGCAGCTTAGAAAAGGGGGCTGAAGCTTTCTTT. The chain couples TRBV7-7 to TRBJ1-1; a weak D match, TRBD1 (6 bases). Germline V CDR1 and CDR2: SSHAT, FNYEAQ (reference sequence). This CDR3 has 13 amino acids.

This rearrangement joins TRBV5-1 to TRBJ1-5; D is perhaps TRBD1 (5 bases). The CDR3 is made up of 14 amino acids. CDR1 SGHRS and CDR2 YFSETQ come from the germline V gene. V lost 1 base, J lost 5 bases, and 10 bases lay in between. CDR3 DNA: TGCGCCAGCAGCTTGTCAGGGTCGGATCAGCCCCAGCATTTT. Translated: CASSLSGSDQPQHF.

The genes are TRBV6-5 and TRBJ2-2; perhaps TRBD1 as D (6 bases). V lost 6 bases, J lost 6 bases, and 14 bases lay in between. This CDR3 is 14 amino acids long. The germline V gene has CDR1 MNHEY and CDR2 SVGAGI. The CDR3 DNA reads as TGTGCCAGCAGACTCCAGGGGTTTCCCGGGGAGCTGTTTTTT. The encoded protein is CASRLQGFPGELFF.

The J gene is TRBJ1-4, the V gene TRBV6-6; maybe TRBD1 (5 bases). The V and J ends lost 2 bases and 6 bases respectively, with 7 bases between them. Germline assignment: CDR1 MNHNY and CDR2 SVGAGI (reference sequence). There are 13 residues in the CDR3. CDR3 sequence (DNA): TGTGCCAGCAGTTACGGGGGGTATGAAAAACTGTTTTTT. It is translated as CASSYGGYEKLFF.

The chain uses TRBV5-5 and TRBJ2-3, with 7 bases fitting TRBD1. Germline V gives CDR1 SGHKS, CDR2 YYEKEE (reference sequence). This CDR3 has 14 amino acids. V lost 4 bases, J lost 6 bases, and 8 bases stayed unmatched. CDR3 in DNA: TGTGCCAGCAGCACCGGACAGGTTCGGGATACGCAGTATTTT. This sequence encodes CASSTGQVRDTQYF. The whole variable domain, filled in from reference TRBV5-5 and TRBJ2-3, reads DAGVTQSPTHLIKTRGQQVTLRCSPISGHKSVSWYQQVLGQGPQFIFQYYEKEERGRGNFPDRFSARQFPNYSSELNVNALLLGDSALYLCASSTGQVRDTQYFGPGTRLTVL.

The rearrangement links TRBV6-6 to TRBJ2-7; possible D gene TRBD1, 6 bases. Trimming cost V 6 bases and J 0 bases, with 12 bases left between them. The CDR3 runs to 14 residues. The germline gives CDR1 MNHNY, CDR2 SVGAGI (reference sequence). In nucleotides, the CDR3 is TGTGCCAGCAGGAGGGGACAAAACTCCTACGAGCAGTACTTC. Translated, it gives CASRRGQNSYEQYF.

The gene calls are TRBV20-1 and TRBJ1-1; 11 bases are shared with TRBD1. V was clipped by 6 bases and J by 5 bases; unmatched bases: 8. The V gene's germline CDR1 is DFQATT and CDR2 SNEGSKA (reference sequence). The CDR3 covers 14 residues. The DNA for the CDR3 is TGCAGTGCGAGTGGACAGGGGGCTTGGACTGAAGCTTTCTTT. Protein sequence: CSASGQGAWTEAFF.

J is TRBJ2-1 and V is TRBV28; 9 bases match TRBD2. With V trimmed by 4 bases and J by 7 bases, 14 bases remained unmatched. CDR3 length: 17 residues. Germline V gene data show CDR1 as MDHEN and CDR2 as SYDVKM. In DNA form, the CDR3 reads TGTGCCAGCAGTTCCTCTTCCCGGCTAGCGGGAAGAAATGAGCAGTTCTTC. It codes for CASSSSSRLAGRNEQFF.

This chain joins TRBV7-9 and TRBJ2-7; 7 bases are shared with TRBD2. Germline V gene sequence: CDR1 SEHNR, CDR2 FQNEAQ (reference sequence). This CDR3 comprises 13 residues. Germline trimming cut 7 bases from V and 2 bases from J; bases unmatched to any gene: 5. CDR3 residues: CASTWGGTYEQYF. The CDR3 region has the DNA TGTGCCAGCACCTGGGGGGGAACCTACGAGCAGTACTTC.

The chain joins TRBV3-1 (or the pseudogene TRBV3-2) to TRBJ2-3; 12 bases map to TRBD1. This CDR3 spans 15 amino acids. V trimming: 4 bases; J trimming: 5 bases; junction bases outside the gene matches: 4. Germline V gene data show CDR1 as LGHDT and CDR2 as YNNKEL (reference sequence). The CDR3 reads CASSPWDRGQDTQYF. The CDR3 nucleotides read TGTGCCAGCAGCCCCTGGGACAGGGGGCAAGATACGCAGTATTTT.

This clone was recorded once. The chain recombines TRBV5-4 with TRBJ2-3; no definite D call. Deletions cut 1 base from V and 6 bases from J, with 15 bases between. Germline CDR1 SGHNT, CDR2 YYREEE (reference sequence). This CDR3 contains 15 residues. DNA of the CDR3: TGTGCCAGCAGCTTGACGGGTTCCCCGTCGGATACGCAGTATTTT. This codes for CASSLTGSPSDTQYF.

The chain couples TRBV16 to TRBJ1-4; D is ambiguous. V shed 4 bases and J shed 2 bases, with 11 bases lying between them. CDR3 length: 15 residues. Germline V gene sequence: CDR1 KGHSY, CDR2 FQNENV. This CDR3 reads CASSPILETNEKLFF. The CDR3, as DNA: TGTGCCAGCAGCCCCATCCTGGAGACTAATGAAAAACTGTTTTTT.

The chain carries TRBV7-3 and TRBJ2-1; no reliable D call. Looked up from germline, CDR1 is SGHTA and CDR2 is FQGTGA. This CDR3 spans 18 amino acids. Trimming removed 1 base from V and 3 bases from J, with 19 bases in between. CDR3 DNA: TGTGCCAGCAGCTTAATACGCCCCGGCCCCGCGGACTACAATGAGCAGTTCTTC. Translated, it gives CASSLIRPGPADYNEQFF.

On this clone itself: Different DNA sequences within this sample yield the same CDR3. This chain joins TRBV5-1 and TRBJ2-1, with a weak D call TRBD2 (7 bases). The CDR3 consists of 15 residues. With 0 bases removed from V and 4 bases from J, the gap between germline ends came to 11 bases. The germline V gene encodes CDR1 SGHRS and CDR2 YFSETQ. Here the CDR3 DNA reads TGCGCCAGCAGCTTGGCTGGGGGGGCATACAATGAGCAGTTCTTC. Its protein is CASSLAGGAYNEQFF.